This TCR beta chain was captured in a study of cytomegalovirus exposure and HLA in healthy donors. Broader study findings: With later analysis, a missense DCLRE1C variant became linked to TCR beta V- and J-gene trimming. The presence/absence work took it that sequencing depth was about the same across donors. Cytomegalovirus-associated TCR beta chains were listed, numbering roughly 150. Sequencing likely produced, as an artifact, a cluster of highly shared sequence variants.

On this clone: Its target is unknown.

CDR1 is KGHSH, CDR2 LQKENI, per germline. This CDR3 has 18 residues. Trimming removed 3 bases at V and 0 bases at J, with 15 bases between. PCR employed 60 Vbeta and 13 Jbeta primers. TCRdb keeps only in-frame clones here, not all; method: immunoSEQ multiplex PCR. The table lists some 160,000 clones, 70% to 80% of them singletons. The sequence derives from a man in his sixties in good health and CMV-seronegative. This sequence joins TRBV18 and TRBJ2-6; TRBD2 is a possible D gene (6 bases). What was sequenced was PBMCs. The CDR3 coding sequence is TGTGCCAGCTCACCTCTGGGAGGCCAGACCTCTGGGGCCAACGTCCTGACTTTC. Amino acids: CASSPLGGQTSGANVLTF.